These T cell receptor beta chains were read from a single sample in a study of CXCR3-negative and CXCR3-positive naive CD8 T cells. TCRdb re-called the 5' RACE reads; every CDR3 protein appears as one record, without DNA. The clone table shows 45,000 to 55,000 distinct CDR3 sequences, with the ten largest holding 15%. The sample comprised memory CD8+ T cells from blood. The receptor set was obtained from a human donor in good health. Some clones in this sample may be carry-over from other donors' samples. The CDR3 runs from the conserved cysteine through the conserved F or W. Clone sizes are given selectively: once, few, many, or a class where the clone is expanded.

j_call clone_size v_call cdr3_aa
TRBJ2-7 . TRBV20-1 CSASGTNSYEQYF
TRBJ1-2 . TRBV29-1 CSVERWGQDGYGYTF
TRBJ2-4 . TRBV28 CASSPPGPDGNIQYF
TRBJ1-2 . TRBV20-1 CSAREVSPNYGYTF
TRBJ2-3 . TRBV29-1 CSVEGTSGGASTDTQYF
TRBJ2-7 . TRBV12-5 CASGLFGTGGDEQYF
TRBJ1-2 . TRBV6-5 CASSYGQGVYGYTF
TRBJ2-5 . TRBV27 CASSYGYQETQYF
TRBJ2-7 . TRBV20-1 CSAQGGTGGSYEQYF
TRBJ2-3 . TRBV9 CASSVEATDTQYF
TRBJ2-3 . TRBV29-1 CSVPQGPSTDTQYF
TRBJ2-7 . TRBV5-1 CASSLLSRSYEQYF
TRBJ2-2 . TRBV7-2 CACRANTGELFF
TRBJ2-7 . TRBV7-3 CASSFGDSYEQYF
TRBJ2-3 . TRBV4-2 CASSQQFGALGATDTQYF
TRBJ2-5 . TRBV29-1 CSVEGSSGSRKTQYF
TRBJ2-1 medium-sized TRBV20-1 CSASDGGSSYNEQFF
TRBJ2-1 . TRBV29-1 CSVADNDEQFF
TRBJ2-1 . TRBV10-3 CAITPGSYNEQFF
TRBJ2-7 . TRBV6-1 CASSEEIGTEQYF
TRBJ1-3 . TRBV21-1 CASSKEGLNSGTAANTIYF
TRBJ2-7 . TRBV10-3 CAISEPSVDEQYF
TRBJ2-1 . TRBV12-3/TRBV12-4 CASSLGGSGVAYNEQFF
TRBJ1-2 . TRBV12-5 CASGLPSSRDRGLELWGYTF
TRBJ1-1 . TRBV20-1 CRVGGQSSTEAFF